The 3 T cell receptor beta chains below all came from one sample that was sequenced in a study of STAT5B mutations in CD4+ large granular lymphocyte leukemia. Sequenced by immunoSEQ multiplex PCR; TCRdb stores in-frame clones only, minus some. This table has roughly 34,000 clones, more than 65% appearing once. Sequenced: CD4+ T cells from blood buffy coats. The receptors were sampled from a human donor in good health.

This clone was seen a few times. V usage is TRBV6-1 and J usage is TRBJ1-5; the D is unclear. The CDR3 length is 14 residues. Trimming removed 5 bases at V and 5 bases at J, with 13 bases between. Germline V gives CDR1 MNHNS, CDR2 SASEGT. Here the CDR3 reads CASSPRTKDQPQHF. For the CDR3, the DNA is TGTGCCAGCAGTCCCCGGACCAAGGATCAGCCCCAGCATTTT.

The chain joins TRBV7-3 to TRBJ1-5; the D is unclear. Trimming took off 2 bases at V and 2 bases at J, with 4 bases between the two ends. Germline V CDR1 and CDR2: SGHTA, FQGTGA. This CDR3 is built from 13 residues. The CDR3 DNA is TGTGCCAGCAGCTTATCTGGCAATCAGCCCCAGCATTTT. Encoded protein: CASSLSGNQPQHF.

The chain has TRBV7-9 and TRBJ2-6; D uncertain. V shed 5 bases and J shed 4 bases, with 15 bases lying between them. Germline V gives CDR1 SEHNR, CDR2 FQNEAQ (reference sequence). This CDR3 comprises 16 residues. The CDR3 loop reads CASSQAVAEGANVLTF. The CDR3 coding sequence is TGTGCCAGCAGCCAGGCCGTGGCGGAGGGGGCCAACGTCCTGACTTTC.